This T cell receptor (beta chain) was recovered during a study of blood T cell repertoires in COVID-19. Trimming removed 10 bases from V and 0 bases from J, with 16 bases in between. From germline, CDR1 is LNHDA and CDR2 SQIVND (reference sequence). The CDR3 length is 14 residues. Method: immunoSEQ multiplex PCR; TCRdb's copy keeps in-frame clones and lacks some. The sample gives just over 350,000 clones, approximately 86% of which show up once; about 7.6% is in the top ten. The sample holds one count of this clone. Sequenced input: peripheral blood. V is TRBV19 and J is TRBJ2-7; D is unclear. This receptor was taken from a woman aged 55 to 70 with COVID-19, enrolled during active disease. The CDR3 DNA is TGTGCCACTCAAGTAGCCGCGTACTCCTACGAGCAGTACTTC. Protein product: CATQVAAYSYEQYF. The entire variable domain, with the rest obtained from reference TRBV19 and TRBJ2-7, is as follows: DGGITQSPKYLFRKEGQNVTLSCEQNLNHDAMYWYRQDPGQGLRLIYYSQIVNDFQKGDIAEGYSVSREKKESFPLTVTSAQKNPTAFYLCATQVAAYSYEQYFGPGTRLTVT.